This entry lists 30 T cell receptor beta chains sequenced from one sample in a study of blood T cell repertoires in COVID-19. Assay: immunoSEQ multiplex PCR; the TCRdb copy retains only in-frame clones and omits some. The sample holds 200,000 to 250,000 clones, about 90% seen once. The sequenced material came from PBMCs or T cells enriched from blood (not recorded which). Receptor source: a man in his thirties or forties who had recovered from COVID-19.

This clone showed up just once. The V call is TRBV5-1, the J call TRBJ2-2; D may be TRBD1 (5 bases). Trimming took 4 bases from V and 0 from J, leaving 10 bases between them. Per the germline V gene, CDR1 is SGHRS and CDR2 is YFSETQ. This CDR3 has 15 amino acids. The CDR3 DNA reads as TGCGCCAGCAGCCCGACAGTGCCGAACACCGGGGAGCTGTTTTTT. It encodes CASSPTVPNTGELFF.

The chain couples TRBV4-3 to TRBJ1-2; D gene ambiguous. From germline, CDR1 is LGHNA and CDR2 YSLEER. V was trimmed by 0 bases and J by 2 bases, leaving 7 bases between them. The CDR3 has 14 amino acids. In DNA, the CDR3 is TGCGCCAGCAGCCAAGATTCGGGGAACTATGGCTACACCTTC. Its translation: CASSQDSGNYGYTF.

This sequence joins TRBV5-4 and TRBJ2-7, with 10 bases fitting TRBD2. This CDR3 has 16 residues. The germline CDR1 and CDR2 sequences are SGHNT and YYREEE (reference sequence). Trimming at V came to 4 bases and at J to 5 bases, leaving 12 bases not matched to a gene. Here the CDR3 DNA reads TGTGCCAGCAGCCCCCAGGGAAGCGGGGGGGCCCACGAGCAGTACTTC. This gives the protein CASSPQGSGGAHEQYF. Variable domain in full (rest from reference TRBV5-4 and TRBJ2-7): ETGVTQSPTHLIKTRGQQVTLRCSSQSGHNTVSWYQQALGQGPQFIFQYYREEENGRGNFPPRFSGLQFPNYSSELNVNALELDDSALYLCASSPQGSGGAHEQYFGPGTRLTVT.

The chain carries TRBV18 and TRBJ2-7, with 7 bases fitting TRBD1. The trim removed 0 bases at V and 3 bases at J, leaving 5 bases unmatched. CDR1 KGHSH and CDR2 LQKENI come from the germline V gene. This CDR3 is 15 amino acids long. The CDR3 loop is CASSPPDRAIYEQYF. The CDR3 DNA sequence: TGTGCCAGCTCACCACCTGACAGGGCTATCTACGAGCAGTACTTC.

This clone was seen just once. The gene calls are TRBV28 and TRBJ1-5; TRBD1 aligns across 8 bases. The CDR3 covers 18 residues. The V gene end was trimmed by 1 base and the J gene end by 3 bases; junction bases not matched to a gene: 11. Germline-derived CDR1 and CDR2 are MDHEN and SYDVKM. CDR3 region: CASSLFSLGTGLNQPQHF. The CDR3 nucleotides read TGTGCCAGCAGTTTATTTAGCCTAGGGACAGGCCTCAATCAGCCCCAGCATTTT.

This rearrangement joins TRBV5-1 to TRBJ2-2; 9 nucleotides agree with TRBD1. In germline, CDR1 is SGHRS, CDR2 YFSETQ. The CDR3 is 15 residues long. The J segment lost 6 bases and the V segment lost 0 bases, leaving 3 bases of the junction unmatched. This CDR3 is CASSLDRGLPGELFF. CDR3 in DNA: TGCGCCAGCAGCTTGGACAGGGGGCTCCCCGGGGAGCTGTTTTTT.

In this sample, this clone turned up once. CDR3 protein: CASSVTDFNQPQHF. For the CDR3, the DNA is TGTGCCAGCAGCGTGACAGATTTCAATCAGCCCCAGCATTTT. This chain uses TRBV5-5 with TRBJ1-5, with D possibly TRBD1 on 5 matching bases. Trimming took 4 bases from V and 3 from J, leaving 11 bases between them. CDR3 length: 14 amino acids. Looked up from germline, CDR1 is SGHKS and CDR2 is YYEKEE (reference sequence).

This chain uses TRBV30 with TRBJ2-3; D may be TRBD2 (5 bases). V lost 5 bases and J lost 2, with 8 bases in between. Germline V lookup: CDR1 GTSNPN, CDR2 SVGIG (reference sequence). The CDR3 spans 12 residues. The DNA for the CDR3 is TGTGCCTGGGGGAGCTACACAGATACGCAGTATTTT. Its translation is CAWGSYTDTQYF.

This chain links TRBV15 with TRBJ2-7; D might be TRBD1 (5 bases). The CDR3 has 15 amino acids. Germline CDR1 and CDR2: LNHNV and YYDKDF (reference sequence). Trimming took 0 bases from V and 1 from J, leaving 10 bases between them. The CDR3 loop reads CATSRDPGPSYEQYF. The CDR3 nucleotides are TGTGCCACCAGCAGAGATCCAGGGCCATCCTACGAGCAGTACTTC.

The chain links TRBV9 to TRBJ2-2; D not certain. Germline CDR1 SGDLS, CDR2 YYNGEE. The CDR3 runs 17 residues. Trimming took 1 base from V and 7 from J, leaving 20 bases between them. The DNA for the CDR3 is TGTGCCAGCAGCGTATCTATCGGCCTAGTCACCAGCGGGGAGCTGTTTTTT. Its translation is CASSVSIGLVTSGELFF. Supplemented by reference TRBV9 and TRBJ2-2, the full variable domain reads DSGVTQTPKHLITATGQRVTLRCSPRSGDLSVYWYQQSLDQGLQFLIQYYNGEERAKGNILERFSAQQFPDLHSELNLSSLELGDSALYFCASSVSIGLVTSGELFFGEGSRLTVL.

The chain links TRBV3-1 (or the pseudogene TRBV3-2) to TRBJ1-2; 7 nucleotides agree with TRBD1. With 1 base clipped from V and 8 bases from J, the junction kept 7 bases outside the gene matches. From germline, CDR1 is LGHDT and CDR2 YNNKEL (reference sequence). CDR3 length: 14 amino acids. The CDR3 DNA sequence: TGTGCCAGCAGCCAAGTAAGGACAGGTGGAGGCTACACCTTC. Its protein is CASSQVRTGGGYTF.

The chain uses TRBV15 and TRBJ2-5; 9 nucleotides agree with TRBD2. Germline CDR1 reads LNHNV; CDR2 reads YYDKDF (reference sequence). The V segment lost 1 base and the J segment 2 bases; nucleotides outside the gene matches: 5. CDR3 length: 16 amino acids. The CDR3 spells CATSRVAGVRQETQYF. Written as DNA, the CDR3 is TGTGCCACCAGCAGAGTAGCGGGAGTGAGGCAAGAGACCCAGTACTTC.

Only a few counts were recorded for this clone. V and J are TRBV4-3 and TRBJ2-3; 7 nucleotides line up with TRBD2. V dropped 5 bases and J dropped 4; count of bases not matched to a gene: 12. In germline, CDR1 is LGHNA, CDR2 YSLEER. This CDR3 has 16 amino acids. The CDR3 loop is CASSRRRGGEADTQYF. CDR3 in DNA: TGCGCCAGCAGCAGGAGGCGTGGGGGGGAGGCAGATACGCAGTATTTT.

The chain recombines TRBV24-1 with TRBJ1-2; 7 bases map to TRBD1. The CDR3 totals 12 residues. CDR1 is KGHDR, CDR2 SFDVKD, per germline. V dropped 7 bases and J dropped 8; count of bases not matched to a gene: 6. The CDR3 spells CATSLQGYGYTF. In nucleotides, the CDR3 is TGTGCCACCAGCCTACAGGGGTACGGCTACACCTTC.

The CDR3 loop is CASSPRETQYF. The DNA for the CDR3 is TGTGCCAGCAGCCCTAGGGAGACCCAGTACTTC. This chain links TRBV7-2 with TRBJ2-5; D ambiguous. V was shortened by 5 bases and J by 5 bases, with 6 bases between the two germline ends. The germline CDR1 and CDR2 sequences are SGHTA and FQGNSA. This CDR3 region has 11 residues. The full variable domain, in which reference TRBV7-2 and TRBJ2-5 provide the parts outside the CDR3, is GAGVSQSPSNKVTEKGKDVELRCDPISGHTALYWYRQSLGQGLEFLIYFQGNSAPDKSGLPSDRFSAERTGGSVSTLTIQRTQQEDSAVYLCASSPRETQYFGPGTRLLVL.

The chain recombines TRBV11-2 with TRBJ2-7; 7 bases map to TRBD2. This CDR3 contains 17 residues. Per germline, CDR1 SGHAT and CDR2 FQNNGV. Losses at the gene ends were 3 bases for V and 1 base for J; bases not matched to a gene: 12. CDR3 protein: CASSFSPILASSYEQYF. DNA of the CDR3: TGTGCCAGCAGCTTCTCACCCATACTAGCGTCATCCTACGAGCAGTACTTC.

The chain has TRBV28 and TRBJ2-7, with 8 nucleotides matching TRBD1. Trimming took 4 bases from V and 7 from J; bases not matched to a gene: 9. The germline CDR1 and CDR2 sequences are MDHEN and SYDVKM. CDR3 length equals 14 residues. This CDR3 is CASSSGDRHVEQYF. The CDR3 region has the DNA TGTGCCAGCAGTTCTGGGGACAGGCACGTAGAGCAGTACTTC.

This clone has more than one count but fewer than ten. This chain links TRBV6-5 with TRBJ1-2; 7 positions match TRBD1. The CDR3 is 15 residues long. Germline CDR1 and CDR2: MNHEY and SVGAGI. V shed 8 bases, J shed 2 bases, and the junction held 11 bases outside the gene matches. CDR3 loop: CASVRGTDLNYGYTF. The CDR3 region has the DNA TGTGCCAGCGTCAGGGGGACAGATCTAAACTATGGCTACACCTTC.

The chain has TRBV30 and TRBJ1-6; D may be TRBD1 (6 bases). Trimming cost V 3 bases and J 5 bases, with 11 bases left between them. The CDR3 is made up of 14 amino acids. From germline, CDR1 is GTSNPN and CDR2 SVGIG (reference sequence). The DNA of the CDR3 is TGTGCCTGGAGAGGGGACACCAATAATTCACCCCTCCACTTT. Encoded protein: CAWRGDTNNSPLHF.

V usage is TRBV6-5 and J usage is TRBJ1-5; D is ambiguous. Germline CDR1 and CDR2: MNHEY and SVGAGI. There are 13 residues in the CDR3. V was pared by 4 bases and J by 5 bases, with 9 bases between. CDR3 DNA sequence: TGTGCCAGCAGTTCATATACAGATCAGCCCCAGCATTTT. Its protein product is CASSSYTDQPQHF.

To note about this clone: The sample has other DNA sequences that encode this CDR3 too. The V call is TRBV4-3, the J call TRBJ2-1; 12 nucleotides agree with TRBD2. Germline lookup yields CDR1 LGHNA and CDR2 YSLEER. V lost 1 base to trimming and J lost 7 bases; unmatched junction nucleotides: 2. The CDR3 runs to 15 residues. CDR3: CASSQGTSGVNEQFF. CDR3 DNA sequence: TGCGCCAGCAGCCAAGGGACTAGCGGGGTTAATGAGCAGTTCTTC.

The table lists this clone with a count of one. This chain joins TRBV5-1 and TRBJ1-1; D is unclear. V lost 3 bases and J lost 6, with 12 bases in between. CDR1 is SGHRS, CDR2 YFSETQ, per germline. The CDR3 length is 13 residues. CDR3 nucleotides: TGCGCCAGCAGCTCCGGGTATGGGTCTGAAGCTTTCTTT. Translated, it gives CASSSGYGSEAFF.

The V call is TRBV4-1, the J call TRBJ2-7; 10 positions agree with TRBD1. This CDR3 has 16 residues. V was clipped by 5 bases and J by 5 bases; unmatched bases: 12. Per the germline V gene, CDR1 is MGHRA and CDR2 is YSYEKL. CDR3 amino acids: CASSTNDRGLVNEQYF. CDR3 DNA: TGCGCCAGCAGCACGAATGACAGGGGGCTCGTTAACGAGCAGTACTTC.

J is TRBJ2-3 and V is TRBV19, with TRBD1 matching over 8 bases. CDR3 length equals 16 residues. Germline CDR1 LNHDA, CDR2 SQIVND (reference sequence). Germline trimming cut 5 bases from V and 3 bases from J; bases unmatched to any gene: 10. In DNA form, the CDR3 reads TGTGCCAGTAGTCCCAGACAGGGGCGTTCTACAGATACGCAGTATTTT. Residues: CASSPRQGRSTDTQYF.

V usage is TRBV2 and J usage is TRBJ2-2; 9 positions agree with TRBD1. The CDR3 loop spans 15 amino acids. The germline V gene has CDR1 SNHLY and CDR2 FYNNEI. V lost 7 bases, J lost 4 bases, and 7 bases stayed unmatched. CDR3 DNA sequence: TGTGCCAGCATTCTGGGACAGGGTGCCACCGGGGAGCTGTTTTTT. Residues: CASILGQGATGELFF.

V is TRBV10-3 and J is TRBJ2-3, with TRBD2 identical over 8 bases. V shed 2 bases and J 5 bases; nucleotides not matched to a gene: 3. This CDR3 contains 14 residues. Germline assignment: CDR1 ENHRY and CDR2 SYGVKD. CDR3 nucleotide sequence: TGTGCCATCAGTGAGGGACTAGCACAAGATACGCAGTATTTT. Translated: CAISEGLAQDTQYF.

This clone turned up a few times. The chain couples TRBV7-8 to TRBJ2-3, with D unclear. Trimming removed 1 base at V and 6 bases at J, with 11 bases between. The CDR3 is 14 residues long. CDR1 SGHVS and CDR2 FQNEAQ come from the germline V gene. CDR3 DNA: TGTGCCAGCAGCTTAGTACACGCCCTGGATACGCAGTATTTT. Translation: CASSLVHALDTQYF. Drawing the rest from reference TRBV7-8 and TRBJ2-3, the complete variable domain is GAGVSQSPRYKVAKRGQDVALRCDPISGHVSLFWYQQALGQGPEFLTYFQNEAQLDKSGLPSDRFFAERPEGSVSTLKIQRTQQEDSAVYLCASSLVHALDTQYFGPGTRLTVL.

The chain has TRBV5-1 and TRBJ2-1, with 7 bases aligning to TRBD1. V lost 4 bases to trimming and J lost 4 bases; unmatched junction nucleotides: 8. This CDR3 has 15 residues. Germline V gene data show CDR1 as SGHRS and CDR2 as YFSETQ. The CDR3 DNA sequence: TGCGCCAGCAGCCCCGGACAGGCGGGTTACAATGAGCAGTTCTTC. Its protein is CASSPGQAGYNEQFF.

The chain recombines TRBV7-6 with TRBJ2-1; D possibly corresponds to TRBD2 (5 bases). The V end was cut by 1 base, the J end by 5 bases, with 15 bases between. CDR3 size: 16 residues. Germline V gene lookup returns CDR1 SGHVS and CDR2 FNYEAQ. The CDR3 nucleotides are TGTGCCAGCAGCTTAGTCCTCCCGGGAAGAAACAATGAGCAGTTCTTC. Translated, it gives CASSLVLPGRNNEQFF.

The V gene is TRBV10-3, the J gene TRBJ2-7; no firm D call. This CDR3 comprises 12 residues. V was clipped by 10 bases and J by 4 bases, with 14 bases between them. In germline, CDR1 is ENHRY, CDR2 SYGVKD. The CDR3 region has the DNA TGTGCCACCGCGACAATACCGTACGAGCAGTACTTC. It yields the protein CATATIPYEQYF.